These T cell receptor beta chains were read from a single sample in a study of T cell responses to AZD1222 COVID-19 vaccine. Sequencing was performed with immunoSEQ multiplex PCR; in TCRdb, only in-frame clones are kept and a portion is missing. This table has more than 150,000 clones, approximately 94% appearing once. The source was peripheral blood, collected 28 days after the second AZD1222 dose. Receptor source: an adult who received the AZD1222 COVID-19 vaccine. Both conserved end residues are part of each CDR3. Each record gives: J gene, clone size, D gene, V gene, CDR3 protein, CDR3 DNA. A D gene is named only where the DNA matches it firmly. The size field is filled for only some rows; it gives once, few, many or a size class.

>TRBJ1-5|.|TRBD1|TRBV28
CASSPGQGHQPQHF
TGTGCCAGCAGCCCAGGACAGGGGCACCAGCCCCAGCATTTT
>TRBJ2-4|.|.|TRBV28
CASSPFLGGTKNIQYF
TGTGCCAGCAGCCCTTTCTTGGGGGGCACCAAAAACATTCAGTACTTC
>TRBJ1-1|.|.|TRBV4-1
CASSHAEGRITEAFF
TGCGCCAGCAGCCACGCCGAGGGACGGATAACTGAAGCTTTCTTT
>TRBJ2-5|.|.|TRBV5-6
CASSGRWDRPDLQETQYF
TGTGCCAGCAGCGGGCGCTGGGACCGGCCCGACTTGCAAGAGACCCAGTACTTC
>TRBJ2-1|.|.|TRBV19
CASGGLAEGPNEQFF
TGTGCCAGTGGGGGGCTAGCGGAAGGGCCCAATGAGCAGTTCTTC
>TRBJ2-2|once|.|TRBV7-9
CASSLLGGQTTGELFF
TGTGCCAGCAGCTTATTGGGGGGTCAGACCACCGGGGAGCTGTTTTTT
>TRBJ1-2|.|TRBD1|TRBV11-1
CASSLAGTGLANYGYTF
TGTGCCAGCAGCTTAGCTGGGACAGGGTTGGCGAACTATGGCTACACCTTC
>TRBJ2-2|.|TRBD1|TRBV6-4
CASSRDRGLATGELFF
TGTGCCAGCAGTCGGGACAGGGGATTAGCAACCGGGGAGCTGTTTTTT
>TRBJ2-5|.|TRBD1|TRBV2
CASSGRTGGGETQYF
TGTGCCAGCAGTGGACGTACAGGGGGAGGAGAGACCCAGTACTTC
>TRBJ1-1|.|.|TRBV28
CASSFWTEMNTEAFF
TGTGCCAGCAGTTTTTGGACAGAGATGAACACTGAAGCTTTCTTT
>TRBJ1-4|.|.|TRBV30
CAWNVNGFNEKLFF
TGTGCCTGGAACGTCAATGGGTTTAATGAAAAACTGTTTTTT
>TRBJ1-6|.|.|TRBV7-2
CASSLSAGYNSPLHF
TGTGCCAGCAGCTTATCGGCAGGTTATAATTCACCCCTCCACTTT
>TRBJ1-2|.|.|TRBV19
CASSTRTVSASGYTF
TGTGCCAGTAGTACCCGCACGGTCTCCGCCTCTGGCTACACCTTC
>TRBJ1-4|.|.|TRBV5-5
CASSLGGYSEKLFF
TGTGCCAGCAGCTTGGGGGGGTACAGTGAAAAACTGTTTTTT
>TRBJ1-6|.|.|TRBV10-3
CAISGQNNSPLHF
TGTGCCATCAGTGGACAGAATAATTCACCCCTCCACTTT
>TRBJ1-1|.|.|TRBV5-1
CASSAQGFATEAFF
TGCGCCAGCAGCGCCCAGGGGTTTGCCACTGAAGCTTTCTTT
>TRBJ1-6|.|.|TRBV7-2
CASSYPQTSPLHF
TGTGCCAGCAGCTATCCCCAAACTTCACCCCTCCACTTT
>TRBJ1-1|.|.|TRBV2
CASRLSWGRTEAFF
TGTGCCAGCAGACTGTCCTGGGGTCGCACTGAAGCTTTCTTT
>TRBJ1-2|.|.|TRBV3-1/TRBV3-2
CASSQDGQGIGGYTF
TGTGCCAGCAGCCAAGATGGGCAGGGGATAGGTGGCTACACCTTC
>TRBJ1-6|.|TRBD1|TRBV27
CASSKWGGQGRSPLHF
TGTGCCAGCAGCAAATGGGGGGGACAGGGGAGATCACCCCTCCACTTT
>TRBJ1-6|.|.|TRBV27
CARSLYLEGSGSPLHF
TGTGCCAGAAGTTTATATTTGGAGGGCTCGGGTTCACCCCTCCACTTT
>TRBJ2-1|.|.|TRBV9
CASSVSADNEQFF
TGTGCCAGCAGCGTATCGGCGGACAATGAGCAGTTCTTC
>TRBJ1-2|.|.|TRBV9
CASSPDGRRGYTF
TGTGCCAGCAGCCCCGACGGACGGCGGGGCTACACCTTC
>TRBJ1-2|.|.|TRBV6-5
CASSLQAEYGYTF
TGTGCCAGCAGCTTACAGGCCGAGTATGGCTACACCTTC
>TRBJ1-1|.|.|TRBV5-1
CASSLGGTTEAFF
TGCGCCAGCAGCTTGGGCGGAACCACTGAAGCTTTCTTT
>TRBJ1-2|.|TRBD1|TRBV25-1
CASSEVAGGVHGYTF
TGTGCCAGCAGTGAAGTCGCAGGGGGTGTCCATGGCTACACCTTC
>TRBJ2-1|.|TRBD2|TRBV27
CASSLSIGGGGNEQFF
TGTGCCAGCAGTTTATCGATCGGGGGGGGTGGTAATGAGCAGTTCTTC
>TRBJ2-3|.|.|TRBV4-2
CASSQVGSTDTQYF
TGTGCCAGCAGCCAAGTGGGTAGCACAGATACGCAGTATTTT
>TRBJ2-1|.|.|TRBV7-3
CASSASIRSLAYNEQFF
TGTGCCAGCAGCGCGTCCATCCGGTCACTAGCCTACAATGAGCAGTTCTTC
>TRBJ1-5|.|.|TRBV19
CASGQPNQPQHF
TGTGCCAGTGGACAGCCCAATCAGCCCCAGCATTTT
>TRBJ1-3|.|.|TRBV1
CTSSKQIGNTIYF
TGCACCAGCAGCAAACAGATTGGAAACACCATATATTTT